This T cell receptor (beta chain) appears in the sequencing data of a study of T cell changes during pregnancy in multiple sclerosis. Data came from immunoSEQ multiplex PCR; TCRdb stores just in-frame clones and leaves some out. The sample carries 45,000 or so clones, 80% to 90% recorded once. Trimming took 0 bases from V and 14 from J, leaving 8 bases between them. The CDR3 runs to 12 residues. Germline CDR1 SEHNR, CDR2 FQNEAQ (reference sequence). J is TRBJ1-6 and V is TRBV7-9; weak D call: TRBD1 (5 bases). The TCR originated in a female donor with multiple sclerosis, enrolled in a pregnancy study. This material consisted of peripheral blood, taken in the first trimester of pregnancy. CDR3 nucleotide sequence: TGTGCCAGCAGCTTAGCGGGGGGATCCCTCCACTTT. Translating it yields CASSLAGGSLHF.